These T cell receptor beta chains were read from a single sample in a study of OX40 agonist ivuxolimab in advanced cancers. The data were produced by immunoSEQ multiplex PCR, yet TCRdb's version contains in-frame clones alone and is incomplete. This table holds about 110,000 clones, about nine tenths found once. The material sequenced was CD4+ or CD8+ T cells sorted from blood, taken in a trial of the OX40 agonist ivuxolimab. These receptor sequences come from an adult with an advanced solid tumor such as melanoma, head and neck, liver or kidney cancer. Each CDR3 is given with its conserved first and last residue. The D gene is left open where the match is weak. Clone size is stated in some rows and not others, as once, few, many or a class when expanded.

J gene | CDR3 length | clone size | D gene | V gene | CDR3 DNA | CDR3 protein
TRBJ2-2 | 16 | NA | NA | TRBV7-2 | TGTGCCAGCAGCTTACTTCCGCGGGCGAACACCGGGGAGCTGTTTTTT | CASSLLPRANTGELFF
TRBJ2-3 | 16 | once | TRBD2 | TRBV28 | TGTGCCAGCAGTTTAGTGAGCGGGGGGCTCACAGATACGCAGTATTTT | CASSLVSGGLTDTQYF
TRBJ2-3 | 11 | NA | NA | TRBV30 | TGTGCCTGGAGTGGGGTGGATACGCAGTATTTT | CAWSGVDTQYF
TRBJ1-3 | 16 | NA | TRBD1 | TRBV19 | TGTGCCAGTAGCTTAGGACAGGGGACCTCTGGAAACACCATATATTTT | CASSLGQGTSGNTIYF
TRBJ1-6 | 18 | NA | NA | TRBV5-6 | TGTGCCAGCAGCTCCCAGACCTGGGCAAGCCGTGGCGATTCACCCCTCCACTTT | CASSSQTWASRGDSPLHF
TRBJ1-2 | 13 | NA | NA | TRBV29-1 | TGCAGCGTTGAGGAGCTGCTCGTGGGAGGCTACACCTTC | CSVEELLVGGYTF
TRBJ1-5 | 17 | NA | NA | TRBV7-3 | TGTGCCAGCAGCTTGGGAATGAGTCTCGGGGGCAATCAGCCCCAGCATTTT | CASSLGMSLGGNQPQHF
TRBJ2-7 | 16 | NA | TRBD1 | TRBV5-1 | TGCGCCAGCCGAACCGATCAGACAGGGGGAACCGGCGAGCAGTACTTC | CASRTDQTGGTGEQYF
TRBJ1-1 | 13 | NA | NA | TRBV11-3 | TGTGCCAGCAGCTCACAGGGATACACTGAAGCTTTCTTT | CASSSQGYTEAFF
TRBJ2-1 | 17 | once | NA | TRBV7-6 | TGTGCCAGCAGCTTAGGGCTAGCTCGGAGCTCCTACAATGAGCAGTTCTTC | CASSLGLARSSYNEQFF
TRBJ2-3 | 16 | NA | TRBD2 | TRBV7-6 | TGTGCCAGCAGCTTACTAGCGGGGGGGCCAGCAGATACGCAGTATTTT | CASSLLAGGPADTQYF
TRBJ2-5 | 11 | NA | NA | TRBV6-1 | TGTGCCAGCAGCCACGAAGAGACCCAGTACTTC | CASSHEETQYF
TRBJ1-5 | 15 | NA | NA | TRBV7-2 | TGTGCCAGCAGACAGGAGGTCGGAAGCAATCAGCCCCAGCATTTT | CASRQEVGSNQPQHF
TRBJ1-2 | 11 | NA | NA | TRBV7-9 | TGTGCCAGCAGCATACACTATGGCTACACCTTC | CASSIHYGYTF
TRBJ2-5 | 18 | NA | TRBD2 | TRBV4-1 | TGCGCCAGCAGCCAAGATAGGTTCGGGGGGGCTTACCGAGAGACCCAGTACTTC | CASSQDRFGGAYRETQYF
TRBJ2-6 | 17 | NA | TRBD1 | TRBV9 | TGTGCCAGCAGCATTCAGGGGGCCCACTCTGGGGCCAACGTCCTGACTTTC | CASSIQGAHSGANVLTF
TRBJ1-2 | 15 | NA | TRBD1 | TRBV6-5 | TGTGCCAGCAGTTACAGGGCAGGGGGCGCCCATGGCTACACCTTC | CASSYRAGGAHGYTF
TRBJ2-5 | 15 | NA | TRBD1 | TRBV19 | TGTGCCAGTAGTTTATTAACAGGGGCCGGGGAGACCCAGTACTTC | CASSLLTGAGETQYF
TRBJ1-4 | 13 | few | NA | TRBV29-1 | TGCAGCGTTGTAGGAGGGGTTGGTGAAAAACTGTTTTTT | CSVVGGVGEKLFF
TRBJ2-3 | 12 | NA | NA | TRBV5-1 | TGCGCCAGCAGCTTACGAGCAGATACGCAGTATTTT | CASSLRADTQYF
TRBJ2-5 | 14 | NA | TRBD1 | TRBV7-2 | TGTGCCAGCAGCTTAGGACAGGGTTTAGAGACCCAGTACTTC | CASSLGQGLETQYF
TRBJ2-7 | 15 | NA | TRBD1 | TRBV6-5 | TGTGCCAGCAGCTCCCGGGACAGGGGCTCCTACGAGCAGTACTTC | CASSSRDRGSYEQYF
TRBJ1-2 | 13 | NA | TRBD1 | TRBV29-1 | TGCAGCGCTGCCTCTACAGGGGGCTATGGCTACACCTTC | CSAASTGGYGYTF
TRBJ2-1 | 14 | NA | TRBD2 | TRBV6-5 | TGTGCCAGCAGTTGGGCGGGGGGAAACAATGAGCAGTTCTTC | CASSWAGGNNEQFF
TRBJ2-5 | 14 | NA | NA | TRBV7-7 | TGTGCCAGCAGCTTAATGAACAGTAGAGAGACCCAGTACTTC | CASSLMNSRETQYF
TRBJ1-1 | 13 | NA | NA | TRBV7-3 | TGTGCCAGCAGCTTTGCAGGGAACACTGAAGCTTTCTTT | CASSFAGNTEAFF
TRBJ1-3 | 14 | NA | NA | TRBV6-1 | TGTGCCAGCAGAGACGACAGCTCTGGAAACACCATATATTTT | CASRDDSSGNTIYF
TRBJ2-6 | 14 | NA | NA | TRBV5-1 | TGCGCCAGCAGCTTGAGCACTGGGGCCAACGTCCTGACTTTC | CASSLSTGANVLTF
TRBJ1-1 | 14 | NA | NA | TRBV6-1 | TGTGCCAGCAGTCGGGGGGGCGCCGCTATTGAAGCTTTCTTT | CASSRGGAAIEAFF
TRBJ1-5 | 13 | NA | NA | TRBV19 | TGTGCCAGTAGTATGTCGGGGAGTCAGCCCCAGCATTTT | CASSMSGSQPQHF
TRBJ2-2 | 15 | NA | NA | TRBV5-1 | TGCGCCAGCAGCTTGGACGGGGGTGACGCCGGGGAGCTGTTTTTT | CASSLDGGDAGELFF
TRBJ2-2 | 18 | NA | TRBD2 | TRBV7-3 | TGTGCCAGCACCCACCGGGGGGGACAACTGTCGAACACCGGGGAGCTGTTTTTT | CASTHRGGQLSNTGELFF
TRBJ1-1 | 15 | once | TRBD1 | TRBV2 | TGTGCCAGCAGACCCAGAGGGGGCCTGGACACTGAAGCTTTCTTT | CASRPRGGLDTEAFF
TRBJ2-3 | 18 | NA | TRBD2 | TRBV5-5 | TGTGCCAGCAGTCCGGGACACGGACTAGCGGGGGGGACAGATACGCAGTATTTT | CASSPGHGLAGGTDTQYF
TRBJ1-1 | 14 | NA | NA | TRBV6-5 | TGTGCCAGCAGTTACCGCGGGGCTGAGGTAGAAGCTTTCTTT | CASSYRGAEVEAFF
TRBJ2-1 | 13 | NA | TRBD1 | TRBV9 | TGTGCCAGCAGCGGCCGGGACAGCGTTGAGCAGTTCTTC | CASSGRDSVEQFF
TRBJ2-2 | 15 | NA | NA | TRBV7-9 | TGTGCCAGCAGTCCAAGGGGGTTAGACACCGGGGAGCTGTTTTTT | CASSPRGLDTGELFF
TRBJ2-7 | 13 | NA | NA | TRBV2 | TGTGCCAGCAGTCCTAGGGACTCCGGCGAGCAGTACTTC | CASSPRDSGEQYF
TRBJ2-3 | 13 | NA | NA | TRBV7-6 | TGTGCCAGCGGCAGCGCCCAGGCAGATACGCAGTATTTT | CASGSAQADTQYF
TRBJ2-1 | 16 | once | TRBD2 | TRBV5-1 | TGCGCCAGCAGCTTACTAGCGGGGGACTTTTACAATGAGCAGTTCTTC | CASSLLAGDFYNEQFF
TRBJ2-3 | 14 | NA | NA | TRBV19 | TGTGCCTGTAAGAGGTCCCACAGCACAGATACGCAGTATTTT | CACKRSHSTDTQYF
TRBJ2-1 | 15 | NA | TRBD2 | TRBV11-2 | TGTGCCAGCAGCTTAGGGGGAACGGGGGGCAATGAGCAGTTCTTC | CASSLGGTGGNEQFF
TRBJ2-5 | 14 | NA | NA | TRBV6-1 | TGTGCCAGCAGCTTCGGGAAGGGCGGAAAGACCCAGTACTTC | CASSFGKGGKTQYF